This TCR beta chain was observed in a study of Ad26.COV2.S vaccination and SARS-CoV-2 variants. General study results and limits: TCR breadth and depth estimates may have understated total T cell responses. Spike-specific responses of CD8+ and CD4+ T cells were reported to display substantial breadth after vaccination.

This sample's treatment: over 15 received Ad26.COV2.S at low or high dose, single or two shots; roughly 5 received placebo; per-sample allocation not given. Collection of samples fell on day 63 after the first vaccine or placebo injection. Participants' vaccine, an Ad26 vector, delivered Wuhan-strain SARS-CoV-2 spike. The germline V gene encodes CDR1 SGHVS and CDR2 FQNEAQ. The CDR3 contains 17 residues. Trimming shortened V by 5 bases and J by 4 bases, and 21 bases separated the two germline ends. TCRdb's copy holds only in-frame clones and misses some; the assay was immunoSEQ multiplex PCR. The table includes about 280,000 clones, more than 75% detected once. Worth noting for this clone: Its antigen is as yet unknown.

The input for sequencing was peripheral blood, taken in a trial of Ad26.COV2.S vaccine versus placebo. The clonotype was recovered from a person between 18 and 65 years old who received the Ad26.COV2.S COVID-19 vaccine or a placebo. This sequence joins TRBV7-8 and TRBJ2-1; tentative D call: TRBD1 (6 bases). For the CDR3, the DNA is TGTGCCAGCAGCCCGATAATAGGGGGACACTTATACAATGAGCAGTTCTTC. Translated: CASSPIIGGHLYNEQFF. Filled out from reference TRBV7-8 and TRBJ2-1, the complete variable domain reads GAGVSQSPRYKVAKRGQDVALRCDPISGHVSLFWYQQALGQGPEFLTYFQNEAQLDKSGLPSDRFFAERPEGSVSTLKIQRTQQEDSAVYLCASSPIIGGHLYNEQFFGPGTRLTVL.